This T cell receptor beta chain was recorded in a study of T cell repertoires in cytomegalovirus infection. Study as a whole: Indications of both CMV infection and matching HLA type were provided by public TCR beta signatures.

V was pared by 1 base and J by 5 bases, with 9 bases between. Germline-derived CDR1 and CDR2 are SGHRS and YFSETQ. This CDR3 comprises 13 residues. TCRdb re-called the reads with MiXCR, one entry per CDR3 protein. In the table there are around 210,000 distinct CDR3 sequences, about 7% of which are singletons. Study conclusions and caveats: Cumulative frequency of public TCR beta families picked out carriers of CMV plus the relevant HLA. Within the response measured ex vivo, HLA-C-restricted CMV-specific TCR beta clonotypes were dominant.

Concerning this clonotype itself: Its antigen is undetermined.

The TCR comes from a human donor in good health (CMV status not recorded). Some clones in this sample may be carry-over from other donors' samples. V is TRBV5-1 and J is TRBJ1-1; unclear D gene. Sequencing input: PBMCs. The CDR3 region is CASSLKSGTEAFF. The CDR3 DNA is TGCGCCAGCAGCTTGAAGAGTGGAACTGAAGCTTTCTTT.